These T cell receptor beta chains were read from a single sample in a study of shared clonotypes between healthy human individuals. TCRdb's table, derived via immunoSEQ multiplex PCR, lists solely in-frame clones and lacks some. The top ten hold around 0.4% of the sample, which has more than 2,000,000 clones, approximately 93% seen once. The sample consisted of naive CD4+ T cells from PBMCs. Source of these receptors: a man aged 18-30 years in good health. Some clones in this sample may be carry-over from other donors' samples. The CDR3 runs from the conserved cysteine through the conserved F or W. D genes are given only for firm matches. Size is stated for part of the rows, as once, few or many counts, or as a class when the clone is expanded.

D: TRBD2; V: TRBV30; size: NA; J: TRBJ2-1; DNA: TGTGCCGTCTCCCCCAGTTCTAGCGGGAGGGGTGAGCAGTTCTTC; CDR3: CAVSPSSSGRGEQFF
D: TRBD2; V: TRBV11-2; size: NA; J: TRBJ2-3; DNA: TGTGCCAGCCAGCGGGATCGGGGCACAGATACGCAGTATTTT; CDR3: CASQRDRGTDTQYF
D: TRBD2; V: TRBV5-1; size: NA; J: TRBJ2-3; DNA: TGCGCCAGCAGACCGGGGACTAGCGGGACTCTTGGAGATACGCAGTATTTT; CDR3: CASRPGTSGTLGDTQYF
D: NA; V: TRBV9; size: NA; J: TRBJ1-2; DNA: TGTGCCAGCAGCGTCCAGGGAAACTATGGCTACACCTTC; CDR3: CASSVQGNYGYTF
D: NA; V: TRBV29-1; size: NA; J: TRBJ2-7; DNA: TGCAGCGTCTGGTTGGGAGGCGAGCAGTACTTC; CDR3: CSVWLGGEQYF
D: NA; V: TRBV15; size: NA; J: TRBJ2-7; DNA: TGTGCCACCAGCAGAGACCGCGGAACCTACGAGCAGTACTTC; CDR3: CATSRDRGTYEQYF
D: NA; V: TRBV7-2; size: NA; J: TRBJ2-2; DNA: TGTGCCAGCAGCTTAAACAGGGTCGTCGGGGAGCTGTTTTTT; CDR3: CASSLNRVVGELFF
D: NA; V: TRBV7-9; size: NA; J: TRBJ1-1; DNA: TGTGCCAGCAGCACAACACAGGGAACGAACACTGAAGCTTTCTTT; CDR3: CASSTTQGTNTEAFF
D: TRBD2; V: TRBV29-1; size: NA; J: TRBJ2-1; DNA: TGCAGCGTTGAAGGACTAGCGGAGGCCTACAATGAGCAGTTCTTC; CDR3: CSVEGLAEAYNEQFF
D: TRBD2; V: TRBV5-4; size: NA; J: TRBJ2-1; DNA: TGTGCCAGCAGCTTAAGGACTAGCGGGACAAATGAGCAGTTCTTC; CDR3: CASSLRTSGTNEQFF
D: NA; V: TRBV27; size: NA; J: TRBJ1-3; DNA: TGTGCCAGCAGTTTATCTTGGTTGGGATCTGGAAACACCATATATTTT; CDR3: CASSLSWLGSGNTIYF
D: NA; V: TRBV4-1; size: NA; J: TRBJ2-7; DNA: TGCGCCAGCAGCCAAGATCGGAGGGGCCGGGGGTACGAGCAGTACTTC; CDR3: CASSQDRRGRGYEQYF
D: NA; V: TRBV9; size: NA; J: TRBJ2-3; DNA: TGTGCCAGCAGCGTAGGGAGGAGGGGGGCCACAGATACGCAGTATTTT; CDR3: CASSVGRRGATDTQYF
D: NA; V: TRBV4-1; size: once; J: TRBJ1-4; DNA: TGCGCCAGCAGCCAAGGCGCTCAGTATGAAAAACTGTTTTTT; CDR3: CASSQGAQYEKLFF
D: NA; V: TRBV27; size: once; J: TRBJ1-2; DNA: TGTGCCAGCCGCCTGGGCCCTGGGGAGGGAAACGGCTACACCTTC; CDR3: CASRLGPGEGNGYTF
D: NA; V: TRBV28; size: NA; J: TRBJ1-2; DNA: TGTGCCAGCAGTTCCGGGACCGGAAACTATGGCTACACCTTC; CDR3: CASSSGTGNYGYTF
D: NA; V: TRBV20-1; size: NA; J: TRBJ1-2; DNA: TGCAGTGCGGTTCTTCCCGGGAGCTACACCTTC; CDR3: CSAVLPGSYTF
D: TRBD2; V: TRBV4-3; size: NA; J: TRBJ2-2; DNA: TGCGCCAGCAGCCGAGGACTAGCGGGAGGGGGTAGGTCCGGGGAGCTGTTTTTT; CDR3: CASSRGLAGGGRSGELFF
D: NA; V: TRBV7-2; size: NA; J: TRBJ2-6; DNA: TGTGCCAGCAGCTTAGTAGCGGCATCCGGGGCCAACGTCCTGACTTTC; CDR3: CASSLVAASGANVLTF
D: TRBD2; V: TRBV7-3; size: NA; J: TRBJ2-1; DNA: TGTGCCAGCAGCTTCACATTAGCGGGAGTTGGTGAGCAGTTCTTC; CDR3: CASSFTLAGVGEQFF
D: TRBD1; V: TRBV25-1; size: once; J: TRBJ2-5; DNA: TGTGCCAGCAGTGAACCTCGACAGGGGGCGAGTGAGACCCAGTACTTC; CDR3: CASSEPRQGASETQYF
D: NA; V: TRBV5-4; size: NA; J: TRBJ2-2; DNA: TGTGCCAGCAGTGAGGGACGAAACGCGAACACCGGGGAGCTGTTTTTT; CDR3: CASSEGRNANTGELFF
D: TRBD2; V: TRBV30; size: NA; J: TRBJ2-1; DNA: TGTGCCTGGAGTGTACTACTAGCGGGACACAATGAGCAGTTCTTC; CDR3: CAWSVLLAGHNEQFF
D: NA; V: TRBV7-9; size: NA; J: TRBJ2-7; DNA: TGTGCCAGCAGCCATGAGTTGGAGGGGAAATCCTACGAGCAGTACTTC; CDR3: CASSHELEGKSYEQYF
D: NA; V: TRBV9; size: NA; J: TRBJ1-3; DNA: TGTGCCAGCAGCGTAAACCTCGGAAACACCATATATTTT; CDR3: CASSVNLGNTIYF
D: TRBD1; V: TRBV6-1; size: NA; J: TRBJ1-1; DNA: TGTGCCAGCAGGACAGGGATGAACACTGAAGCTTTCTTT; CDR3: CASRTGMNTEAFF
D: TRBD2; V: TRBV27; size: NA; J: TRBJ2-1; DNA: TGTGCCAGCAGTTTATTTTTGGGACTAGCGGGAGACGGTGAGCAGTTCTTC; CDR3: CASSLFLGLAGDGEQFF
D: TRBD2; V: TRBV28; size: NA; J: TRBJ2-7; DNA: TGTGCCAGCAGTGCCCCCGGGACTAGCGGGACGGGCGAGCAGTACTTC; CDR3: CASSAPGTSGTGEQYF
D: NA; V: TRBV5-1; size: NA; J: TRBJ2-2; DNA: TGCGCCAGCAGCTTACCCATAGCGGTAGGGTTCACCGGGGAGCTGTTTTTT; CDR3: CASSLPIAVGFTGELFF
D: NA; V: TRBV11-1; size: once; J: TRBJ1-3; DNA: TGTGCCAGCAGCTTACCGGGCGCACAAACCCTCTCTGGAAACACCATATATTTT; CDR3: CASSLPGAQTLSGNTIYF
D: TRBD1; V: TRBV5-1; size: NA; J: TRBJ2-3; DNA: TGCGCCAGCAGCTTGGATACCAGGGGGCGGAATACGCAGTATTTT; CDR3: CASSLDTRGRNTQYF
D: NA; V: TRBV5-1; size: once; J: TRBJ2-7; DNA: TGCGCCAGCAGCCCCAGGGGCGGCTACGAGCAGTACTTC; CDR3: CASSPRGGYEQYF
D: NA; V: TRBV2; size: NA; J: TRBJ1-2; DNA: TGTGCCCGATACAAGACTGGGGGTCGCAACTACACCTTC; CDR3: CARYKTGGRNYTF
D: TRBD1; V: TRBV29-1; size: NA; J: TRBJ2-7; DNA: TGCAGCGCCAGGGGGCCTCCACCCCTCTACGAGCAGTACTTC; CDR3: CSARGPPPLYEQYF
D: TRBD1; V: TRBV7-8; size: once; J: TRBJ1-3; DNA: TGTGCCAGCAGCCCTACCATTCAAATTAACAGGGGCTATGGAAACACCATATATTTT; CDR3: CASSPTIQINRGYGNTIYF
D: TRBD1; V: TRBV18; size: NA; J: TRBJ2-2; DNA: TGTGCCAGCTCACCACCAAGGGACAGGGGGCCCGGGGAGCTGTTTTTT; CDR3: CASSPPRDRGPGELFF
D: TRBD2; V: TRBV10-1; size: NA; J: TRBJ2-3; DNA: TGCGCCAGCAGATCCGGGACTAGCGGGAGGGCCCCCCACACAGATACGCAGTATTTT; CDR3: CASRSGTSGRAPHTDTQYF
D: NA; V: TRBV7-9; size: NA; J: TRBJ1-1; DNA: TGTGCCAGCAGCTTGATGGAAGATTGGGGACAAGTGATGAACACTGAAGCTTTCTTT; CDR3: CASSLMEDWGQVMNTEAFF
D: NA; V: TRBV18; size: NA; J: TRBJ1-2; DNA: TGTGCCAGCTGGGCTCCTGGCTATGGCTACACCTTC; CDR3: CASWAPGYGYTF
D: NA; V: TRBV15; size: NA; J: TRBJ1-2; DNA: TGTGCCACCAGCAGAGATCTCTCCGCGGGGGTTAACTATGGCTACACCTTC; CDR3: CATSRDLSAGVNYGYTF
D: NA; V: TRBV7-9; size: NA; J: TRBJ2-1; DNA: TGTGCCAGCAGCTGGGGGACCCGGGACACAGCTTACAATGAGCAGTTCTTC; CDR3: CASSWGTRDTAYNEQFF
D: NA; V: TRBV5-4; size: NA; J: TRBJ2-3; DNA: TGTGCCAGCAGCTTAGGGGTTAGCACAGATACGCAGTATTTT; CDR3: CASSLGVSTDTQYF
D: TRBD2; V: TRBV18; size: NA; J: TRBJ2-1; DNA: TGTGCCAGCTCGACTTTCGGGACTACCTACAATGAGCAGTTCTTC; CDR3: CASSTFGTTYNEQFF
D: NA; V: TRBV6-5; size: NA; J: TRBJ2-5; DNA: TGTGCCAGCAGCACCCCCAGGGTGGGACAAGAGACCCAGTACTTC; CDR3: CASSTPRVGQETQYF
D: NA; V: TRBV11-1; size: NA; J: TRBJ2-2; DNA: TGTGCCAGCAGCTTTCTCGACACCGGGGAGCTGTTTTTT; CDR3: CASSFLDTGELFF
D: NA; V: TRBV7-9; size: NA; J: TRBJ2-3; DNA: TGTGCCAGCAGCTTATTCGGGACCACAGATACGCAGTATTTT; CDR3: CASSLFGTTDTQYF
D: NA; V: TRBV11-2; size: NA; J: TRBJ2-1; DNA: TGTGCCAGCAGCTTAAGGACCGCCTCAGACAGACTGGGGGCCAATGAGCAGTTCTTC; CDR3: CASSLRTASDRLGANEQFF
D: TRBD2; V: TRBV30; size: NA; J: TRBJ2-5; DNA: TGTGCCTGGTGGGGATGTCCCCGAATTGGGCTAGCGGGAGTTTCCCAAGAGACCCAGTACTTC; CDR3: CAWWGCPRIGLAGVSQETQYF
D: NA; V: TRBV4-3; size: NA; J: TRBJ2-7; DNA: TGCGCCAGCAGCCAAGTGAGTACAGCTCCCTACGAGCAGTACTTC; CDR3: CASSQVSTAPYEQYF